This TCR beta chain was captured by sequencing in a study of vaccination effects on CD4 cells after COVID-19. Study context: Samples collected post-vaccine were obtained a median of 72 days after the second dose.

This CDR3 has 12 amino acids. Trimming cost V 1 base and J 4 bases, with 5 bases left between them. Germline V lookup: CDR1 SGHAT, CDR2 FQNNGV. As to this clone: What it binds is unknown. Other DNA variants within this sample encode the same CDR3.

Profiling relied on immunoSEQ multiplex PCR, and the TCRdb table lists in-frame clones only, not all of them. This table has some 40,000 clones, around 71% appearing once. CD4+ T cells were isolated after around ten days of culture. Each participant was administered two doses of either the BNT162b2 or the mRNA-1273 vaccine. The sequencing here drew on CD4+ T cells from PBMCs cultured without peptide, taken after COVID-19 vaccination. The TCR comes from a human donor who received a COVID-19 vaccine. This chain uses TRBV11-2 with TRBJ2-7, with unresolved D. For the CDR3, the DNA is TGTGCCAGCAGCTTAGCCCGTTACGAGCAGTACTTC. Translated, it gives CASSLARYEQYF.